This record covers a single T cell receptor beta chain. Using immunoSEQ multiplex PCR, the repertoire was profiled, and TCRdb retains in-frame clones only, with some absent. Here the sample spans about 390,000 clones, about nine tenths being singletons. The CDR3 sequence is 13 residues long. Trimming cost V 5 bases and J 0 bases, with 7 bases left between them. Germline CDR1 and CDR2: SEHNR and FQNEAQ (reference sequence). As for treatment: some 20 received Ad26.COV2.S at low or high dose, single or two shots; several received placebo; per-sample allocation not given. Collection of the samples took place on day 63 after the first injection of vaccine or placebo. This entry belongs to a study of Ad26.COV2.S vaccination and SARS-CoV-2 variants. Study in general: The donor was enrolled in the Ad26.COV2.S arm of the COV1001 trial.

The origin of this receptor is a person aged 18-60 years who received the Ad26.COV2.S COVID-19 vaccine or a placebo. The chain joins TRBV7-9 to TRBJ1-1; D remains ambiguous. The sequencing used peripheral blood, collected in a trial of Ad26.COV2.S vaccine versus placebo. This chain's CDR3 is CASSRAVNTEAFF. The CDR3 DNA is TGTGCCAGCAGCCGCGCGGTGAACACTGAAGCTTTCTTT.